Detailed here is one T cell receptor beta chain. Its antigen is unknown. Every subset had its genomic DNA shared out evenly among several immunoSEQ plates. Only in-frame clones appear in the TCRdb table, and some are missing; sequencing was by immunoSEQ multiplex PCR. This table holds 1.5 million to 2.5 million clones, less than 95% found once. In germline, CDR1 is SNHLY, CDR2 FYNNEI. V lost 3 bases, J lost 8 bases, and 19 bases lay in between. The CDR3 totals 15 residues. This record belongs to a study of shared clonotypes between healthy human individuals. Study summary: Each donor's CD4 naive and CD4 memory cells filled three plates apiece, CD8 naive two, and CD8 memory one. Study outcomes and limitations: The expectation was that sequencing depth would affect clonotype sharing among donors.

Naive CD8 cells comprised CD45RO-negative, CCR7-positively selected cells, excluding terminally differentiated effector memory CD45RA+ cells. Donors were Caucasian adults residing in Nashville, Tennessee, USA. This clonotype was obtained from a man between 18 and 29 years old in good health. The source material was naive CD8+ T cells sorted from blood. The V and J genes are TRBV2 and TRBJ1-2; D not certain. The CDR3 DNA reads TGTGCCAGCAGTGACTTTGGGCTGGGCCCTGGGGGCTACACCTTC. Its protein product is CASSDFGLGPGGYTF.